The 29 T cell receptor beta chains below were found in one sample sequenced in a study of blood T cell repertoires in COVID-19. Clones were read by immunoSEQ multiplex PCR, and TCRdb kept only the in-frame ones, dropping some. The sample holds a few hundred thousand clones, around 88% seen once. Sequenced input: peripheral blood. These receptors were collected from a woman younger than 45 with COVID-19, enrolled during active disease.

A single count supports this clone. The CDR3 loop is CASSPRQGAVFNQPQHF. DNA of the CDR3: TGTGCCAGTAGTCCCCGACAGGGGGCCGTCTTCAATCAGCCCCAGCATTTT. This chain links TRBV19 with TRBJ1-5; TRBD1 matches 10 bases. In germline, CDR1 is LNHDA, CDR2 SQIVND (reference sequence). This CDR3 is 17 amino acids long. The J segment lost 3 bases and the V segment lost 5 bases, leaving 10 bases of the junction unmatched.

The chain recombines TRBV28 with TRBJ2-2, with TRBD1 as a possible D gene (6 bases). Trimming stripped 2 bases from V and 3 bases from J, with 16 bases between. Germline CDR1 MDHEN, CDR2 SYDVKM. The length of the CDR3 is 17 residues. The CDR3 loop is CASSLIGTGPHTGELFF. CDR3 DNA sequence: TGTGCCAGCAGTTTAATCGGAACAGGGCCCCACACCGGGGAGCTGTTTTTT.

The V call is TRBV4-3, the J call TRBJ2-7, with D perhaps TRBD2 (7 bases). The CDR3 sequence is 18 residues long. Trimming took off 0 bases at V and 3 bases at J, with 21 bases between the two ends. CDR1 and CDR2 from the germline V gene are LGHNA and YSLEER. In DNA form, the CDR3 reads TGCGCCAGCAGCCAAGATCGTAGGGGTAGGGGGGGAGACTACGAGCAGTACTTC. Protein: CASSQDRRGRGGDYEQYF.

The V gene is TRBV7-8, the J gene TRBJ2-2; TRBD2 aligns across 11 bases. CDR1 and CDR2 (germline): SGHVS, FQNEAQ. CDR3 length equals 15 residues. V lost 5 bases, J lost 7 bases, and 6 bases stayed unmatched. CDR3: CASSPTSGSYGELFF. The CDR3 bases are TGTGCCAGCAGCCCCACTAGCGGGAGCTACGGGGAGCTGTTTTTT.

As concerns this clone: Other DNA sequences of this sample code for an identical CDR3. The CDR3 spells CASSISGSSYNEQFF. The CDR3 DNA follows: TGTGCCAGTAGTATAAGCGGGAGTTCCTACAATGAGCAGTTCTTC. The chain is built from TRBV19 and TRBJ2-1, with TRBD2 identical over 8 bases. The CDR3 sequence is 15 residues long. Per germline, CDR1 LNHDA and CDR2 SQIVND (reference sequence). The trim removed 2 bases at V and 1 base at J, leaving 1 base unmatched.

The chain employs TRBV6-5 and TRBJ1-1; no clear D gene. Trimming left V 3 bases short and J 6 bases short, with 11 bases between. Germline values: CDR1 MNHEY, CDR2 SVGAGI. The CDR3 spans 13 residues. The CDR3 is CASSYSVSAEAFF. DNA for the CDR3: TGTGCCAGCAGTTATAGTGTGTCGGCTGAAGCTTTCTTT.

The chain has TRBV2 and TRBJ2-7; possibly TRBD1 for D (7 bases). V gave up 5 bases and J gave up 1 base, with 15 bases separating them. From germline, CDR1 is SNHLY and CDR2 FYNNEI. CDR3 length: 15 residues. CDR3 residues: CASSLSRGVSYEQYV. As DNA, the CDR3 is TGTGCCAGCAGTCTAAGCAGGGGGGTGTCCTACGAGCAGTACGTC.

The chain has TRBV18 and TRBJ1-1; D is uncertain. Between the trimmed V and J ends, which lost 3 bases and 1 base, there was a span of 6 bases. The CDR3 loop spans 13 amino acids. Germline CDR1 KGHSH, CDR2 LQKENI. The CDR3 DNA reads TGTGCCAGCTCACCCCGAGAGAACACTGAAGCTTTCTTT. Protein product: CASSPRENTEAFF.

The CDR3 spells CASSRTATGELFF. The CDR3 DNA follows: TGTGCCAGCAGTAGGACAGCCACCGGGGAGCTGTTTTTT. The gene calls are TRBV28 and TRBJ2-2, with D perhaps TRBD1 (6 bases). The germline V gene encodes CDR1 MDHEN and CDR2 SYDVKM. The CDR3 has 13 residues. Trimming removed 5 bases from V and 4 bases from J, with 8 bases in between.

The chain uses TRBV7-8 and TRBJ1-1, with no clear D. Germline loops: CDR1 SGHVS, CDR2 FQNEAQ. This CDR3 comprises 13 residues. Trimming shortened V by 4 bases and J by 1 base, and 7 bases separated the two germline ends. The CDR3 here is CASSSTGNTEAFF. For the CDR3, the DNA is TGTGCCAGCAGCTCGACGGGGAACACTGAAGCTTTCTTT. Together with reference TRBV7-8 and TRBJ1-1, the CDR3 gives the full variable domain: GAGVSQSPRYKVAKRGQDVALRCDPISGHVSLFWYQQALGQGPEFLTYFQNEAQLDKSGLPSDRFFAERPEGSVSTLKIQRTQQEDSAVYLCASSSTGNTEAFFGQGTRLTVV.

The V and J genes are TRBV24-1 and TRBJ1-2, with D unclear. This CDR3 is built from 14 residues. Trimming took 5 bases from V and 6 from J, leaving 15 bases between them. CDR1 KGHDR and CDR2 SFDVKD come from the germline V gene. The CDR3 loop reads CATSGAAEADGYTF. The DNA of the CDR3 is TGTGCCACCAGTGGGGCGGCAGAAGCGGATGGCTACACCTTC.

This chain joins TRBV5-1 and TRBJ1-1; D is unclear. V dropped 4 bases and J dropped 4 bases, with 17 bases sitting between them. Germline V gene data show CDR1 as SGHRS and CDR2 as YFSETQ. This CDR3 has 15 residues. CDR3 loop: CASSPLLVGSTEAFF. DNA for the CDR3: TGCGCCAGCAGCCCCCTATTGGTCGGGTCCACTGAAGCTTTCTTT.

J is TRBJ2-5 and V is TRBV9, with 12 bases lining up with TRBD2. CDR3 length equals 16 residues. J gave up 1 base and V 4 bases, and 5 bases lay outside the gene matches. CDR1 and CDR2 (germline): SGDLS, YYNGEE. CDR3 residues: CASSFLAGGFQETQYF. The CDR3 DNA sequence: TGTGCCAGCAGCTTCCTAGCGGGGGGGTTCCAAGAGACCCAGTACTTC. The full variable domain, its missing parts supplied by reference TRBV9 and TRBJ2-5, is DSGVTQTPKHLITATGQRVTLRCSPRSGDLSVYWYQQSLDQGLQFLIQYYNGEERAKGNILERFSAQQFPDLHSELNLSSLELGDSALYFCASSFLAGGFQETQYFGPGTRLLVL.

The chain links TRBV7-2 to TRBJ1-5; 11 nucleotides align to TRBD1. The germline gives CDR1 SGHTA, CDR2 FQGNSA. The CDR3 runs to 15 residues. V gave up 6 bases and J gave up 9 bases; unmatched junction bases: 10. The CDR3 DNA follows: TGTGCCAGCAGTCGGAATGGACAGGGGGCTTGGCCCCAGCATTTT. Protein product: CASSRNGQGAWPQHF.

J is TRBJ1-5 and V is TRBV6-6; D is possibly TRBD1 (5 bases). Trimming shortened V by 2 bases and J by 9 bases, and 11 bases separated the two germline ends. This CDR3 is 13 amino acids long. Per germline, CDR1 MNHNY and CDR2 SVGAGI (reference sequence). The CDR3 DNA follows: TGTGCCAGCAGTTACGAAAGGGGTTGGCCCCAGCATTTT. This sequence encodes CASSYERGWPQHF.

The chain has TRBV6-2 or TRBV6-3 and TRBJ2-7; no definite D call. Trimming pared 2 bases from V and 3 bases from J, leaving 17 bases between. Germline values: CDR1 MNHEY, CDR2 SVGEGT. There are 16 residues in the CDR3. The CDR3 loop reads CASSYGPDNPIYEQYV. The CDR3 DNA reads as TGTGCCAGCAGTTACGGCCCAGATAACCCCATCTACGAGCAGTACGTC.

The chain couples TRBV27 to TRBJ1-2; D ambiguous. The CDR3 is 14 residues long. Germline V gene data show CDR1 as MNHEY and CDR2 as SMNVEV (reference sequence). V gave up 5 bases and J gave up 5 bases, with 15 bases separating them. CDR3 coding DNA: TGTGCCAGCAGTCGGACGTCGGGAGGATATGGCTACACCTTC. This encodes CASSRTSGGYGYTF.

This chain links TRBV19 with TRBJ2-1, with 7 positions matching TRBD2. V lost 6 bases and J lost 4; bases outside the gene matches: 15. The CDR3 extends over 17 amino acids. Germline loops: CDR1 LNHDA, CDR2 SQIVND (reference sequence). The CDR3 loop reads CASSPRALAVLYNEQFF. CDR3 DNA sequence: TGTGCCAGTAGCCCTCGAGCGCTAGCGGTATTGTACAATGAGCAGTTCTTC.

The DNA for the CDR3 is TGCGCCAGCAGCATCAGCGGGGGATACTACAATGAGCAGTTCTTC. This gives the protein CASSISGGYYNEQFF. This rearrangement joins TRBV4-1 to TRBJ2-1, with 8 positions matching TRBD2. Germline V CDR1 and CDR2: MGHRA, YSYEKL. V was clipped by 5 bases and J by 3 bases; unmatched bases: 6. CDR3 length: 15 residues.

This clone was observed a single time. This rearrangement joins TRBV15 to TRBJ2-3; tentative D call: TRBD1 (5 bases). The CDR3 is 14 amino acids. Germline V CDR1 and CDR2: LNHNV, YYDKDF (reference sequence). V lost 2 bases to trimming and J lost 2 bases, with 8 bases between them. CDR3 sequence: CATSRPTDTDTQYF. The CDR3 DNA reads TGTGCCACCAGCAGACCGACAGACACAGATACGCAGTATTTT. Drawing the rest from reference TRBV15 and TRBJ2-3, the complete variable domain is DAMVIQNPRYQVTQFGKPVTLSCSQTLNHNVMYWYQQKSSQAPKLLFHYYDKDFNNEADTPDNFQSRRPNTSFCFLDIRSPGLGDTAMYLCATSRPTDTDTQYFGPGTRLTVL.

The chain couples TRBV9 to TRBJ2-6, with D perhaps matching TRBD2 (6 bases). The V end lost 6 bases, the J end lost 1 base, and 11 bases lay between the germline ends. The CDR3 length is 15 residues. Germline V lookup: CDR1 SGDLS, CDR2 YYNGEE. CDR3 sequence: CASTQGGSGANVLTF. CDR3 nucleotides: TGTGCCAGCACCCAGGGAGGATCTGGGGCCAACGTCCTGACTTTC.

The J gene is TRBJ2-3, the V gene TRBV28, with 7 bases lining up with TRBD2. V shed 3 bases, J shed 3 bases, and the junction held 3 bases outside the gene matches. CDR3 size: 14 residues. Germline V lookup: CDR1 MDHEN, CDR2 SYDVKM. CDR3 loop: CASSLGGVTDTQYF. CDR3 sequence (DNA): TGTGCCAGCAGTTTGGGGGGGGTAACAGATACGCAGTATTTT.

V usage is TRBV7-2 and J usage is TRBJ1-1; 8 bases align to TRBD1. J was trimmed by 4 bases and V by 5 bases; bases with no gene match: 12. CDR1 and CDR2 from the germline V gene are SGHTA and FQGNSA. There are 16 residues in the CDR3. The CDR3 reads CASSLFPTGEGTEAFF. The CDR3 DNA sequence: TGTGCCAGCAGCCTATTTCCGACAGGGGAGGGCACTGAAGCTTTCTTT.

This chain joins TRBV18 and TRBJ1-2; the match to TRBD1 covers 7 bases. V trimming: 2 bases; J trimming: 6 bases; junction bases outside the gene matches: 0. CDR3 size: 12 residues. From germline, CDR1 is KGHSH and CDR2 LQKENI. This CDR3 is CASSPTGDGYTF. CDR3 nucleotides: TGTGCCAGCTCACCAACAGGGGATGGCTACACCTTC.

The rearrangement links TRBV28 to TRBJ2-5; D ambiguous. V was clipped by 3 bases and J by 2 bases, with 16 bases between them. CDR1 is MDHEN, CDR2 SYDVKM, per germline. The CDR3 loop spans 16 amino acids. The CDR3 spells CASSFNERFNQETQYF. The CDR3 bases are TGTGCCAGCAGTTTTAATGAGAGGTTCAATCAAGAGACCCAGTACTTC.

The chain carries TRBV7-2 and TRBJ2-7; 8 positions match TRBD2. CDR1 and CDR2 (germline): SGHTA, FQGNSA. Trimming at V came to 7 bases and at J to 2 bases, leaving 10 bases not matched to a gene. The CDR3 totals 15 residues. The CDR3 nucleotides are TGTGCCAGCATACCCCTGTCGGGGGGGGCCTACGAGCAGTACTTC. Its protein is CASIPLSGGAYEQYF.

The chain uses TRBV19 and TRBJ1-1, with 12 positions matching TRBD1. After removal of 8 bases from V and 0 bases from J, the junction contained 10 bases not matched to a gene. This CDR3 is built from 17 residues. CDR1 is LNHDA, CDR2 SQIVND, per germline (reference sequence). The CDR3 DNA reads as TGTGCCAGTGGGACAGGGGGCGAGATAATCATGAACACTGAAGCTTTCTTT. Its protein is CASGTGGEIIMNTEAFF.

The genes are TRBV5-6 and TRBJ1-4; D ambiguous. CDR1 SGHDT and CDR2 YYEEEE come from the germline V gene. Trimming cost V 4 bases and J 8 bases, with 15 bases left between them. This CDR3 has 14 residues. The CDR3 here is CASSLAGLREKLFF. In DNA, the CDR3 is TGTGCCAGCAGCCTGGCGGGGTTACGAGAAAAACTGTTTTTT. The full variable domain, with the rest looked up from reference TRBV5-6 and TRBJ1-4, is DAGVTQSPTHLIKTRGQQVTLRCSPKSGHDTVSWYQQALGQGPQFIFQYYEEEERQRGNFPDRFSGHQFPNYSSELNVNALLLGDSALYLCASSLAGLREKLFFGSGTQLSVL.

The chain employs TRBV11-2 and TRBJ2-7; weak D call: TRBD2 (6 bases). The CDR3 has 15 residues. Germline CDR1 and CDR2: SGHAT and FQNNGV. Trimming left V 4 bases short and J 4 bases short, with 17 bases between. The CDR3 is CASSSVRDSSYEQYF. The CDR3 DNA sequence: TGTGCCAGCAGCTCAGTCCGGGACTCTTCGTACGAGCAGTACTTC.